This T cell receptor (beta chain) comes out of a study of cytomegalovirus exposure and HLA in healthy donors. Vbeta (60) and Jbeta (13) primers were used in the PCR. This table comes from immunoSEQ multiplex PCR, and its TCRdb copy is limited to in-frame clones, with some not included. Of around 110,000 clones in the sample, about 69% are singletons; the top ten hold over 1.5%. This clone has just a few counts. Antigen unknown. Trimming removed 4 bases at V and 0 bases at J, with 12 bases between. Germline-derived CDR1 and CDR2 are MNHNS and SASEGT. The CDR3 is made up of 16 amino acids. Study results and limitations: Later analysis indicated greater clonal expansion among HLA-associated TCR beta chains than among equally common other chains. The investigators catalogued 150 to 200 TCR beta chains as cytomegalovirus-associated. In vitro, three CMV-associated chains proved specific for CMV antigens.

This receptor was identified in a woman younger than 30 in good health and CMV-seronegative. This rearrangement joins TRBV6-1 to TRBJ1-4; D ambiguous. The sample comprised PBMCs. This CDR3 reads CASSGALRATNEKLFF. In nucleotides, the CDR3 is TGTGCCAGCAGTGGGGCTTTGAGAGCAACTAATGAAAAACTGTTTTTT.